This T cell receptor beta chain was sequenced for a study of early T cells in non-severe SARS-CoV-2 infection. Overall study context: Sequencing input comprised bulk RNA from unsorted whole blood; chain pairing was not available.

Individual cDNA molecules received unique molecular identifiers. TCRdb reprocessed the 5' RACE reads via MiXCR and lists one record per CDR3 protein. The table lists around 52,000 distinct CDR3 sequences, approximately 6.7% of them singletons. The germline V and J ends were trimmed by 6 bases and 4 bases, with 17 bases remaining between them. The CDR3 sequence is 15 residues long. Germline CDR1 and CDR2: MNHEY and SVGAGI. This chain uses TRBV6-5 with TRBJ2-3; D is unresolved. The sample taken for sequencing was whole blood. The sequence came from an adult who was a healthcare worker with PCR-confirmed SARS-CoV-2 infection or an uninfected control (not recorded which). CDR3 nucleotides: TGTGCCAGCAGCCGGGCCACAACCCTCCCAGATACGCAGTATTTT. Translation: CASSRATTLPDTQYF.